This TCR beta chain was observed in a study of T cells after posttransplantation cyclophosphamide (dated by TCRdb to between 2015 and 2016). Background for the entire study: Using TRB sequencing, the study followed how the T cell repertoire reconstituted after myeloablative bone marrow transplantation in which posttransplantation cyclophosphamide served as GVHD prophylaxis. Antigen receptor sequencing was done on samples from some 34 PTCy-treated patients and from approximately 15 related bone marrow donors of those patients. Blood from all 30 or so PTCy patients who had 1-year posttransplant specimens underwent TRB sequencing. In 3 patients, TRB sequencing was also performed on up to 3 more blood samples taken 2 to 5.2 years after transplant, and in 4 patients, pretransplant blood was also TRB-sequenced. Because TRA and TRB clonality correlated tightly in about 9 samples, the subsequent TCR analyses were limited to TRB only. Public TRB sequences were checked against a database of over 3,600 sequences associated with responses to pathogens, tumor antigens, self-antigens and alloantigens.

For CDR1 and CDR2, the germline V gene (reference sequence) lists MNHNY and SVGAGI. Inclusive of the bounding cysteine and phenylalanine, the CDR3 is 14 residues long. This entry keeps only the CDR3 DNA: 42 bases, framed from base 1. V has 6 bases trimmed and J has 3 bases trimmed; junction bases matching no gene number 4. This clone was seen repeatedly, ten times or more. It has no known antigen specificity. Qualities for individual bases were not recorded, and no much larger clone is one base off. Overall results and qualifications from the work: The TRB repertoires of T cells infiltrating skin or the GI tract showed only limited overlap with the TRB repertoires found in blood. Across 45 patients, recipient CMV seropositivity and CMV reactivation were highly associated with TRB clonality; PTCy diversity was similar to CNI/methotrexate controls. At 1-2 months, donor-recipient similarity was low but rose over the first year, and the later blood repertoires were often dominated by donor CD8+ memory clones.

TRB sequencing was run on genomic DNA with either the immunoSEQ assay at survey resolution or the hsTCRB kit. Under the source paper's analysis protocol: The immunoSEQ software handled the initial read processing, while the LymphoSeq R package was used for the repertoire analyses. Clonality was calculated as 1 minus normalized Shannon entropy, and the Gini coefficient was also calculated for each TRB dataset. To infer phenotypes in unsorted samples, TRB sequences from sorted subsets of the recipient or donor were mapped onto the unsorted samples of the same recipient. As stored in TCRdb, this immuneACCESS dataset retains in-frame rearrangements with V and J assigned. A fraction of the clones does not appear; measured against another copy, unresolved V genes explain less than half of the discrepancy, and the remainder lacks a known reason. Clone size and the V and J calls come from that table; the DNA yielded D and trimming. For this sample, around 34,000 clones are listed, none of them singletons. The ten most abundant clones make up around 7% of the sample.

Peripheral blood samples were provided by related bone marrow donors on the day of marrow donation. Peripheral blood and bone marrow mononuclear cells were isolated by Ficoll-Hypaque density centrifugation and were cryopreserved. The sequencing input was PBMCs. The receptor comes from a woman aged 45-59 years in good health and a related stem cell transplant donor. The chain employs TRBV6-6 and TRBJ1-1; TRBD1 aligns with 10 central bases. The CDR3 reads CASSLGQGDTEAFF. The base sequence is TGTGCCAGCAGCCTCGGACAGGGGGACACTGAAGCTTTCTTT.